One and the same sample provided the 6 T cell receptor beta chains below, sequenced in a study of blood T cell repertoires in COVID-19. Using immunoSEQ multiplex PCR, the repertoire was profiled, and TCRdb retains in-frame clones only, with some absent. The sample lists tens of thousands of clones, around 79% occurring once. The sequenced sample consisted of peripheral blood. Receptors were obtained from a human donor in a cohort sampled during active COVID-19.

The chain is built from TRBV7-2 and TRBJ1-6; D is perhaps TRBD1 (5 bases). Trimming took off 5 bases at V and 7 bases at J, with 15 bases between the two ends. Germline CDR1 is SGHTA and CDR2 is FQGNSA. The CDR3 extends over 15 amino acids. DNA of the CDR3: TGTGCCAGCAGCGTCGAGCAGGGATGGAATTCACCCCTCCACTTT. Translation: CASSVEQGWNSPLHF.

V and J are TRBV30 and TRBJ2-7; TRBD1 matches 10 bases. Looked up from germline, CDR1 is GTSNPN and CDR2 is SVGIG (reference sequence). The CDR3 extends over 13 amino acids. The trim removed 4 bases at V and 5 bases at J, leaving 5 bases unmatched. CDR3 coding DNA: TGTGCCTGGAACCCGGGACAGGGGAACGAGCAGTACTTC. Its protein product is CAWNPGQGNEQYF.

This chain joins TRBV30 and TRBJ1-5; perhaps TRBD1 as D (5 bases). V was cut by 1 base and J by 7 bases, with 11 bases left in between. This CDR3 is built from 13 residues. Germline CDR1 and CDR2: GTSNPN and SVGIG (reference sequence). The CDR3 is CAWSAGIGQPQHF. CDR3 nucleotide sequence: TGTGCCTGGAGTGCAGGGATCGGACAGCCCCAGCATTTT.

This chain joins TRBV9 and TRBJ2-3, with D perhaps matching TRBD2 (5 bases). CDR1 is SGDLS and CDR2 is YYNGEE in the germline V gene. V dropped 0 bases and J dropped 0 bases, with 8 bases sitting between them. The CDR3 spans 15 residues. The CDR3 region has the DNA TGTGCCAGCAGCGTAGATCCGGGGAGCACAGATACGCAGTATTTT. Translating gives CASSVDPGSTDTQYF.

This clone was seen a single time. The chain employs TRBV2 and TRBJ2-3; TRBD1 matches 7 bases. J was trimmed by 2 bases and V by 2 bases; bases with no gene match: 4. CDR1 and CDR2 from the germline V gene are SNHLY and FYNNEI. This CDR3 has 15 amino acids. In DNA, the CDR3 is TGTGCCAGCAGTGAAAGACAGGGCTACACAGATACGCAGTATTTT. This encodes CASSERQGYTDTQYF.

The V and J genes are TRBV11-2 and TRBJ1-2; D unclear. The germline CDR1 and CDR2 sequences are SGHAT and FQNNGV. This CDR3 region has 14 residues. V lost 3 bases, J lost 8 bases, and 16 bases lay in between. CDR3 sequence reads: CASSFEGYSRGYTF. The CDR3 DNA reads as TGTGCCAGCAGCTTCGAGGGCTATTCTAGAGGCTACACCTTC. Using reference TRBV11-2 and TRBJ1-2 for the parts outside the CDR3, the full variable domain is EAGVAQSPRYKIIEKRQSVAFWCNPISGHATLYWYQQILGQGPKLLIQFQNNGVVDDSQLPKDRFSAERLKGVDSTLKIQPAKLEDSAVYLCASSFEGYSRGYTFGSGTRLTVV.